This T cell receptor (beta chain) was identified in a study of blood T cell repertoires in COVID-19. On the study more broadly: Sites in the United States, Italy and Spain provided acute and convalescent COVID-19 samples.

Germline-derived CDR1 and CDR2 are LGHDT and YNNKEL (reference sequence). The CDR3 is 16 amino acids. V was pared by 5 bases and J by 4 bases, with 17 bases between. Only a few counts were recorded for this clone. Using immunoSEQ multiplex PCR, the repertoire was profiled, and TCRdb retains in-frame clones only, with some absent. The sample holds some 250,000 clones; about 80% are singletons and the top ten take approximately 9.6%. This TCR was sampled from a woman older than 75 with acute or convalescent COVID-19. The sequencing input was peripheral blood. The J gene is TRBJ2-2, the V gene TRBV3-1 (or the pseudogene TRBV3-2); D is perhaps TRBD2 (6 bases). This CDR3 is CASSEGAQGGTGELFF. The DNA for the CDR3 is TGTGCCAGCAGCGAAGGAGCGCAGGGAGGCACCGGGGAGCTGTTTTTT.